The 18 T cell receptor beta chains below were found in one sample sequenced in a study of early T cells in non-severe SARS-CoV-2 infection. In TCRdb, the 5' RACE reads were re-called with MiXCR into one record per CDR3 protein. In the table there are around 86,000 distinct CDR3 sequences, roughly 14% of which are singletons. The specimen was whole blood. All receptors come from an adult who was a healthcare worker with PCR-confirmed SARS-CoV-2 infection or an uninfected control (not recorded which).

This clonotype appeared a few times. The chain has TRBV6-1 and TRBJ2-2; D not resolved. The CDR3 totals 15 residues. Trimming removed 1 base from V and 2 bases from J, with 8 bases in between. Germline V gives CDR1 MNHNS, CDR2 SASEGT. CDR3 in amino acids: CASSEVAGNTGELFF. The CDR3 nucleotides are TGTGCCAGCAGTGAAGTCGCAGGAAACACCGGGGAGCTGTTTTTT.

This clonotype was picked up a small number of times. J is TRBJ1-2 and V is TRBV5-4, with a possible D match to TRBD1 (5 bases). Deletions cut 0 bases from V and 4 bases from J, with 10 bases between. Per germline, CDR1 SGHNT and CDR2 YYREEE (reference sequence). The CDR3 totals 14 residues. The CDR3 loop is CASSLELGAYGYTF. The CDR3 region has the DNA TGTGCCAGCAGCTTGGAGCTAGGGGCCTATGGCTACACCTTC. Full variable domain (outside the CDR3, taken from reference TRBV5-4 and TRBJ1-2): ETGVTQSPTHLIKTRGQQVTLRCSSQSGHNTVSWYQQALGQGPQFIFQYYREEENGRGNFPPRFSGLQFPNYSSELNVNALELDDSALYLCASSLELGAYGYTFGSGTRLTVV.

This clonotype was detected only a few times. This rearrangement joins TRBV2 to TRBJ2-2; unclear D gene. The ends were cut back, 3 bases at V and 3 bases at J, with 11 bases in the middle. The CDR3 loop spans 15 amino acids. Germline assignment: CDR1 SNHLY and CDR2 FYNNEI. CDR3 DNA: TGTGCCAGCAGTGATTCGTCAGGTTACACCGGGGAGCTGTTTTTT. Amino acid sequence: CASSDSSGYTGELFF.

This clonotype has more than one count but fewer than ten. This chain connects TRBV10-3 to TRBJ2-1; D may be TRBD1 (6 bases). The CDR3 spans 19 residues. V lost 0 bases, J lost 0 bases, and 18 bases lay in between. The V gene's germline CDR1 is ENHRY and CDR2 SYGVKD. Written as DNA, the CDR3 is TGTGCCATCAGTGAGTCTGGGGGCTTCCGCTCGAGCTCCTACAATGAGCAGTTCTTC. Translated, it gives CAISESGGFRSSSYNEQFF.

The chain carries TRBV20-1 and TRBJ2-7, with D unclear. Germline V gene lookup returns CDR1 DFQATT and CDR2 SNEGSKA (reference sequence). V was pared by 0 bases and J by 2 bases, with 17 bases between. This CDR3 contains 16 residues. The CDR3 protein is CSARDHMGNPPYEQYV. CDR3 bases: TGCAGTGCTAGAGATCATATGGGAAATCCCCCCTACGAGCAGTACGTC.

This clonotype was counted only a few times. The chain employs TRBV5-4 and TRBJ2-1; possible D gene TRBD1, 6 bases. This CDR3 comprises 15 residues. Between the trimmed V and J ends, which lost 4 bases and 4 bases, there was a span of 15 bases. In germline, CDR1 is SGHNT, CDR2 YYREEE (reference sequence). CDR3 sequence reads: CASSLQGSNYNEQFF. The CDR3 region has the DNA TGTGCCAGCAGCCTCCAGGGGTCTAATTACAATGAGCAGTTCTTC.

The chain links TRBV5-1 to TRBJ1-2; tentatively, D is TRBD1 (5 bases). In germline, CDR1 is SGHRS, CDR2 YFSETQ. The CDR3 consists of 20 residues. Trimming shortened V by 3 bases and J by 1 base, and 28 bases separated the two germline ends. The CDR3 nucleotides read TGCGCCAGCAGCTCCGGAGGCGTGGGGATTGACAGAACAATTAACTATGGCTACACCTTC. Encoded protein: CASSSGGVGIDRTINYGYTF.

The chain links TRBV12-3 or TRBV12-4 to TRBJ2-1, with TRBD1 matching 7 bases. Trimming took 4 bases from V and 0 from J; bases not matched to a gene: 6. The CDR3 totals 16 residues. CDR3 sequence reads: CASSSTTGPSYNEQFF. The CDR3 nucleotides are TGTGCCAGCAGTTCCACGACAGGGCCCTCCTACAATGAGCAGTTCTTC.

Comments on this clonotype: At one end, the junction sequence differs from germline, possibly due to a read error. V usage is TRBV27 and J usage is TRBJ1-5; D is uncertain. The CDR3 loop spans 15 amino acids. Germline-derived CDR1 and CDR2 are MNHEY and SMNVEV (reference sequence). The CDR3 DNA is TGTGCCAGCAGTTCCCTCCGACACGCCAATCAGCCCCAGCTTTTT. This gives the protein CASSSLRHANQPQLF.

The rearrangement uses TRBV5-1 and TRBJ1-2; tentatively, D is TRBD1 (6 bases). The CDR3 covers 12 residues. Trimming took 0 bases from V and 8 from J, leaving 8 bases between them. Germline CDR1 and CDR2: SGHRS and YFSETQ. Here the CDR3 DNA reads TGCGCCAGCAGCTTGGCTGGGGGCGGCTACACCTTC. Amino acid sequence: CASSLAGGGYTF.

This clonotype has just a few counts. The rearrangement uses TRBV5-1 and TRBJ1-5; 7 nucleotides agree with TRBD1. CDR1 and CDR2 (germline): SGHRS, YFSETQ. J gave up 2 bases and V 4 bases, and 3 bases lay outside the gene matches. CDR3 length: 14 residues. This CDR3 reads CASSRTGGNQPQHF. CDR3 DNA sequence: TGCGCCAGCAGCCGAACAGGGGGCAATCAGCCCCAGCATTTT.

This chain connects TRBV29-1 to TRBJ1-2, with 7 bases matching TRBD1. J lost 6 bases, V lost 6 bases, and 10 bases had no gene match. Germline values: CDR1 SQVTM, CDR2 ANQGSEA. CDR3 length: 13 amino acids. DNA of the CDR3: TGCAGCGTGATCCAGACAGGGTCCCATGGCTACACCTTC. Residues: CSVIQTGSHGYTF.

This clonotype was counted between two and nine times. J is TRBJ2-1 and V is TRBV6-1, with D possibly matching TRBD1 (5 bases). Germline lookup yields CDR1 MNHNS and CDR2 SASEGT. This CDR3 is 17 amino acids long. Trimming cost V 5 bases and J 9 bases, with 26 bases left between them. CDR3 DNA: TGTGCCAGCAGTCACCGAATGGTCAGGGATCGCGAGAGTGAGCAGTTCTTC. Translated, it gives CASSHRMVRDRESEQFF.

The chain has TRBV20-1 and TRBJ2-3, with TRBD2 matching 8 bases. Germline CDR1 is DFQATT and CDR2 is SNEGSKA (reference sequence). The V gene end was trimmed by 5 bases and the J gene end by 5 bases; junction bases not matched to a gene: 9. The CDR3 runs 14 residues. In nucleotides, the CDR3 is TGCAGTGCTCCTAAGCGGGGGCGAGTAGATACGCAGTATTTT. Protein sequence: CSAPKRGRVDTQYF.

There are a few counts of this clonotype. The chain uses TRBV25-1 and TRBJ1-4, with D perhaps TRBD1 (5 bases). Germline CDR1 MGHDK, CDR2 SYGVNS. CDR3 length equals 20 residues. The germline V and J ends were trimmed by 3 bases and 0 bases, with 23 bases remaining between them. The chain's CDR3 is CASSDPTDRSIIATNEKLFF. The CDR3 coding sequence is TGTGCCAGCAGTGACCCCACCGACAGAAGCATAATTGCAACTAATGAAAAACTGTTTTTT.

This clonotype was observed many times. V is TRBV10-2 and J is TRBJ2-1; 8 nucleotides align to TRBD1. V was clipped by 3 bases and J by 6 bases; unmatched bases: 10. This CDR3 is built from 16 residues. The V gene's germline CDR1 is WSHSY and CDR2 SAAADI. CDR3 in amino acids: CASSEMFGQGVNEQFF. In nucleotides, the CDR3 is TGCGCCAGCAGTGAAATGTTTGGACAGGGTGTCAATGAGCAGTTCTTC.

The CDR3 here is CASSRAPYNEQFF. The CDR3, as DNA: TGTGCCAGCAGCCGAGCCCCCTACAATGAGCAGTTCTTC. This sequence joins TRBV6-5 and TRBJ2-1; D is ambiguous. Trimming left V 6 bases short and J 2 bases short, with 8 bases between. Germline assignment: CDR1 MNHEY and CDR2 SVGAGI. The length of the CDR3 is 13 residues.

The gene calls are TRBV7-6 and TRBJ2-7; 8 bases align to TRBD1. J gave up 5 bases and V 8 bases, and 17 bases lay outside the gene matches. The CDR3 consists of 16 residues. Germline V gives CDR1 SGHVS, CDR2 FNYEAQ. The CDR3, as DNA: TGTGCCAGCCGAATCCACAGGGGGAACGGGGTACACGAGCAGTACGTC. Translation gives CASRIHRGNGVHEQYV.